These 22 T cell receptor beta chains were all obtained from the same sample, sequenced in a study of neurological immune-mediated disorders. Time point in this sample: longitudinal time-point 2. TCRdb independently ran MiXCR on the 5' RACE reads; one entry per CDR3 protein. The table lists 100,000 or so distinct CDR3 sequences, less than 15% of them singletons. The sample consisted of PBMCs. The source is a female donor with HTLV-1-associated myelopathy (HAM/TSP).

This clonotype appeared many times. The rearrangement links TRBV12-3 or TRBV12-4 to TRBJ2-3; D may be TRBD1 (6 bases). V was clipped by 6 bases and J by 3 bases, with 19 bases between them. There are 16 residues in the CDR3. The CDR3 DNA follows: TGTGCCAGCAGGAGATCGGGACACGTGGGGACAGATACGCAGTATTTT. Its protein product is CASRRSGHVGTDTQYF.

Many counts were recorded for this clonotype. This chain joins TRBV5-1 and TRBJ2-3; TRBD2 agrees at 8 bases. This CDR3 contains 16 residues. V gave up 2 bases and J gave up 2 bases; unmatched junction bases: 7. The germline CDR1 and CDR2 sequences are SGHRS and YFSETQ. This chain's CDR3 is CASSLASGGTTDTQYF. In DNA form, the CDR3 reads TGCGCCAGCAGCTTAGCAAGCGGGGGTACCACAGATACGCAGTATTTT.

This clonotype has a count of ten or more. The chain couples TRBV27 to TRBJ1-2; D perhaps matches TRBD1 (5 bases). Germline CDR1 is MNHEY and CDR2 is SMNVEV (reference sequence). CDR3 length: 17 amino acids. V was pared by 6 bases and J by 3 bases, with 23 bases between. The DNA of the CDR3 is TGTGCCAGCAGCTACACAGCTGCTACGGGACCCTACTATGGCTACACCTTC. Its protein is CASSYTAATGPYYGYTF.

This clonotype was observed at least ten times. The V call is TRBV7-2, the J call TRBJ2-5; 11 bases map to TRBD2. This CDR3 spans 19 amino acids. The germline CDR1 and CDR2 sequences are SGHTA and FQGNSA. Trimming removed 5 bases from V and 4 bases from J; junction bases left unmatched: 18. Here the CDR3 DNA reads TGTGCCAGCAGCAAATTATTCTCGATTAGCGGGGGGGCCGGAGAGACCCAGTACTTC. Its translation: CASSKLFSISGGAGETQYF.

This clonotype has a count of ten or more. The CDR3: CASSLVSSREQFF. CDR3 DNA: TGCGCCAGCAGCTTGGTATCGTCCCGTGAGCAGTTCTTC. This rearrangement joins TRBV5-1 to TRBJ2-1; the D is unclear. Trimming stripped 0 bases from V and 9 bases from J, with 10 bases between. Germline values: CDR1 SGHRS, CDR2 YFSETQ. This CDR3 has 13 residues.

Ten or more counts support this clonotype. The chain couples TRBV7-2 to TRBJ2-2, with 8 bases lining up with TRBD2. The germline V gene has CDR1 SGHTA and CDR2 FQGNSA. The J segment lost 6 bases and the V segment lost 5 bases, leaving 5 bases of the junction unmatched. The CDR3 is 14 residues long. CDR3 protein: CASSRGGWAGELFF. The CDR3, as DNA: TGTGCCAGCAGCCGGGGGGGTTGGGCCGGGGAGCTGTTTTTT. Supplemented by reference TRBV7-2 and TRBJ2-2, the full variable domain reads GAGVSQSPSNKVTEKGKDVELRCDPISGHTALYWYRQSLGQGLEFLIYFQGNSAPDKSGLPSDRFSAERTGGSVSTLTIQRTQQEDSAVYLCASSRGGWAGELFFGEGSRLTVL.

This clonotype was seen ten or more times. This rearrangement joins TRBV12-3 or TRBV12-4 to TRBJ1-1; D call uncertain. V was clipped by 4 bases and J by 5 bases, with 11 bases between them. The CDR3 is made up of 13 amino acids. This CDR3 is CASSSPNRTEAFF. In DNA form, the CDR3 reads TGTGCCAGCAGTTCCCCCAATAGGACTGAAGCTTTCTTT.

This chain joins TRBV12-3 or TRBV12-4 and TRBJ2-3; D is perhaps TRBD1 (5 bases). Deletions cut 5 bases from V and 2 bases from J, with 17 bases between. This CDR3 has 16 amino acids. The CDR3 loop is CASSHRQRKSTDTQYF. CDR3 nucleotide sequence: TGTGCCAGCAGTCATAGACAGAGGAAATCCACAGATACGCAGTATTTT.

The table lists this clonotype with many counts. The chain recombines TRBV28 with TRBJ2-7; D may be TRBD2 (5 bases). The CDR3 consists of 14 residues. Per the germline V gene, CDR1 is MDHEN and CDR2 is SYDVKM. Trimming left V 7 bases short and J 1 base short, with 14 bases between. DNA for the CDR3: TGTGCCAGCACCGGGAAGTCTACGTCCTACGAGCAGTACTTC. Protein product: CASTGKSTSYEQYF.

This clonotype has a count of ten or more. DNA for the CDR3: TGTGCCAGCAGTTTCACAGGGGATCGGGGCGAGCAGTACTTC. Translating it yields CASSFTGDRGEQYF. The rearrangement joins TRBV6-6 to TRBJ2-7; TRBD1 matches 7 bases. V shed 4 bases and J 6 bases; nucleotides not matched to a gene: 9. CDR3 length: 14 amino acids. Per the germline V gene, CDR1 is MNHNY and CDR2 is SVGAGI (reference sequence).

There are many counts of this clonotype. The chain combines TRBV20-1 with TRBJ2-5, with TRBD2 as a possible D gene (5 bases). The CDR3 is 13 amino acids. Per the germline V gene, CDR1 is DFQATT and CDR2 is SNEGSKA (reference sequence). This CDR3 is CSVVGEGQETQYF. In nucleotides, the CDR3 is TGCAGCGTAGTCGGAGAGGGCCAAGAGACCCAGTACTTC.

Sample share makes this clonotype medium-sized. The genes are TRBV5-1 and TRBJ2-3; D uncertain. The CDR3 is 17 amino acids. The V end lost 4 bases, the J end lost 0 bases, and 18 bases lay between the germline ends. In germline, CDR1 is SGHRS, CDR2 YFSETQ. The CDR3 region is CASSLLFAGPSTDTQYF. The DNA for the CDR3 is TGCGCCAGCAGCCTGCTCTTTGCTGGCCCTAGCACAGATACGCAGTATTTT.

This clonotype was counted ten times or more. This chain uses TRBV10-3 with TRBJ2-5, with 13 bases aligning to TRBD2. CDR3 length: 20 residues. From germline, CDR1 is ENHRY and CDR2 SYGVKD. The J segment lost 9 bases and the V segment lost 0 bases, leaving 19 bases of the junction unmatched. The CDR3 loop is CAISESRRSTSGGTQAAQYF. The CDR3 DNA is TGTGCCATCAGTGAGTCGAGAAGGTCGACTAGCGGGGGGACCCAGGCGGCCCAGTACTTC.

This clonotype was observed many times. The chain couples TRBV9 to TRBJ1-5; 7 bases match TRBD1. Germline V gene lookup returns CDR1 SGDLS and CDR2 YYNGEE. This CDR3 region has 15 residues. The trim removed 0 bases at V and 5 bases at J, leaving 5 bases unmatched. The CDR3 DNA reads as TGTGCCAGCAGCGTAGGGGGACAGTTAGATCAGCCCCAGCATTTT. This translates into CASSVGGQLDQPQHF.

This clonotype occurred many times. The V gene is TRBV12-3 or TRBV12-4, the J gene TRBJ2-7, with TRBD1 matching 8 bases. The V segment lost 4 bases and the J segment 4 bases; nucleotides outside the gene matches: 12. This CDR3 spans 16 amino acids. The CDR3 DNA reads TGTGCCAGCAGTTCCTTGGACAGGGTGAGTGCGTACGAGCAGTACTTC. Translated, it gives CASSSLDRVSAYEQYF.

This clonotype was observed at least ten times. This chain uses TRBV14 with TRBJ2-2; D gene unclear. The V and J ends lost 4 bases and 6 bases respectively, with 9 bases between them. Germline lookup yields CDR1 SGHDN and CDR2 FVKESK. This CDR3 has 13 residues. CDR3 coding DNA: TGTGCCAGCAGCCCCAGGCAGTCCGGGGAGCTGTTTTTT. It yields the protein CASSPRQSGELFF. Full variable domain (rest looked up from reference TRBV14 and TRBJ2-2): EAGVTQFPSHSVIEKGQTVTLRCDPISGHDNLYWYRRVMGKEIKFLLHFVKESKQDESGMPNNRFLAERTGGTYSTLKVQPAELEDSGVYFCASSPRQSGELFFGEGSRLTVL.

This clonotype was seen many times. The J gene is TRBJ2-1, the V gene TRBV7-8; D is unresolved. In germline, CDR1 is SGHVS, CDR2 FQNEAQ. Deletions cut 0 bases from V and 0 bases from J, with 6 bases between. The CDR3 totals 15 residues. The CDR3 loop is CASSLAGNSYNEQFF. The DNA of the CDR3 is TGTGCCAGCAGCTTAGCAGGGAACTCCTACAATGAGCAGTTCTTC.

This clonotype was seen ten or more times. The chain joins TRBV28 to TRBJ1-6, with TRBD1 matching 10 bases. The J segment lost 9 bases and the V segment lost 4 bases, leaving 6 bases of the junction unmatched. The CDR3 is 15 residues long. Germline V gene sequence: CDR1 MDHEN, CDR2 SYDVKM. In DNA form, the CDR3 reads TGTGCCAGCAGTTACCCGGGACAGGGGAGTTCACCCCTCCACTTT. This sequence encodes CASSYPGQGSSPLHF.

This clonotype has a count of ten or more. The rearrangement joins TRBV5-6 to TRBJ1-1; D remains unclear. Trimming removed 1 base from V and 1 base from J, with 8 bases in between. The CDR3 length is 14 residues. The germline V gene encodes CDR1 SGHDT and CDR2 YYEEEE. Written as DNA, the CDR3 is TGTGCCAGCAGCTTGCTACAGAAGAACACTGAAGCTTTCTTT. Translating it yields CASSLLQKNTEAFF.

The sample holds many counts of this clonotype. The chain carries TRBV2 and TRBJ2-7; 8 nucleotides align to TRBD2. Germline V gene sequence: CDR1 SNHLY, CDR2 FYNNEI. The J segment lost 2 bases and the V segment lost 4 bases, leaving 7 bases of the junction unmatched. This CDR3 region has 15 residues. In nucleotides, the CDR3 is TGTGCCAGCAGTGCACTAAGCGGGGGAACCTACGAGCAGTACTTC. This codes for CASSALSGGTYEQYF.

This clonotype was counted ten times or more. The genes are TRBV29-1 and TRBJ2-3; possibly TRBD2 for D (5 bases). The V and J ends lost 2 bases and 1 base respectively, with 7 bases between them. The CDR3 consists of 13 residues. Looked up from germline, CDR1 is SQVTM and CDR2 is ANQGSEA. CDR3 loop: CSVERGGTDTQYF. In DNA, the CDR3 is TGCAGCGTTGAACGGGGTGGCACAGATACGCAGTATTTT.

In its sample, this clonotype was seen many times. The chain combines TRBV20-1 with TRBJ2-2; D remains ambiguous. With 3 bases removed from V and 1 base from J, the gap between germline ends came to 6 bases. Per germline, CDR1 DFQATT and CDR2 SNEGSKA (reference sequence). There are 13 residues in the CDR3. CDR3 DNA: TGCAGTGCTAGGTTTAAGAACACCGGGGAGCTGTTTTTT. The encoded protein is CSARFKNTGELFF.